These T cell receptor beta chains were read from a single sample in a study of cytomegalovirus exposure and HLA in healthy donors. Assay used: immunoSEQ multiplex PCR; TCRdb lists only in-frame clones, some missing. The sample lists around 210,000 clones, 70% to 90% seen once, with about 0.22% in the top ten. The specimen was PBMCs. These receptors all stem from a girl under 10 years old in good health and CMV-seronegative. Each CDR3 is given without its conserved first and last residue. A D gene is named only where the DNA matches it firmly.

>TRBD2|TRBV5-4|TRBJ2-7
ASSLASSGGSYEQY
>.|TRBV23-1|TRBJ2-1
ASSLEQF
>TRBD1|TRBV19|TRBJ1-1
ASSETGYMDTEAF
>.|TRBV19|TRBJ1-4
ASSIDRGTGKLF
>.|TRBV29-1|TRBJ2-1
SVDRGVNEQF
>.|TRBV28|TRBJ2-5
ASSLPGGMETQY
>TRBD2|TRBV6-6|TRBJ2-5
ASSYDGGAEQY
>TRBD1|TRBV19|TRBJ1-6
ASSNRDRGYSPLH
>TRBD2|TRBV7-7|TRBJ2-5
ASSDGLAGVSRETQY
>TRBD2|TRBV6-5|TRBJ2-1
ASRLSGGNNEQF
>.|TRBV7-2|TRBJ2-2
ASSPGHTTGELF
>TRBD2|TRBV7-2|TRBJ2-1
ASSPRTSGYNEQF
>TRBD2|TRBV2|TRBJ2-1
ASTGLASLDEQF
>.|TRBV2|TRBJ1-5
ASRGHPDQPQH
>TRBD2|TRBV2|TRBJ2-7
ASAPGPGGSYEQY
>TRBD2|TRBV18|TRBJ2-1
ASSLRTSGLYEQF
>.|TRBV4-1|TRBJ2-4
ASSHVQGGKNIQY
>.|TRBV6-6|TRBJ1-4
ASSWGATNEKLF
>.|TRBV5-6|TRBJ2-2
ASSPNLQLSNTGELF
>.|TRBV29-1|TRBJ1-4
SAEGGGYEKLF
>TRBD1|TRBV6-5|TRBJ2-3
ASRQGASTDTQY
>TRBD1|TRBV10-2|TRBJ2-7
ASSDFGTGVGEQY
>.|TRBV5-1|TRBJ2-2
ASSLVQVTRASGGELF
>.|TRBV19|TRBJ1-5
ASNRGKKNNQPQH
>.|TRBV7-2|TRBJ2-3
ASSPPGTPKAPTQY
>.|TRBV4-1|TRBJ2-5
ASRQGGAAGETQY
>TRBD2|TRBV9|TRBJ2-3
ASSISSGSSRDTQY
>.|TRBV7-9|TRBJ2-7
ASVPAWEIDEQY
>.|TRBV6-1|TRBJ1-4
ASSEQTDAELF
>.|TRBV6-5|TRBJ1-1
ASSYGGAKMNTEAF
>.|TRBV12-1|TRBJ1-1
ASSFRGQGDTEAF
>TRBD2|TRBV15|TRBJ2-1
ATSRTGLAGGNEQF